Sequencing of this T cell receptor beta chain was carried out in a study of blood T cell repertoires in COVID-19. At the level of the study: COVID-19 samples from acute and convalescent phases originated in the United States, Italy and Spain. PBMCs, B-cell-depleted T cells, or T cells provided the cDNA or gDNA that made up the material.

Per the original data handling: Using reference gene primer amplification, nucleated cell counts were estimated. The method was immunoSEQ multiplex PCR; TCRdb's version includes in-frame clones alone and lacks a portion of them. That table gives V, J and clone size, and the DNA gave D and trimming. The data contain over 95,000 clones, 81% of them singletons. Sequenced input: peripheral blood. The sequence was collected from a human donor in a cohort sampled during active COVID-19.

The CDR3 region is CASTDSWQGAYYEQYF. The CDR3 DNA follows: TGTGCCAGCACAGACTCGTGGCAGGGGGCCTACTACGAGCAGTACTTC. The chain uses TRBV6-6 and TRBJ2-7, with 8 bases lining up with TRBD1. The CDR3 spans 16 residues. V shed 7 bases and J 3 bases; nucleotides not matched to a gene: 14. Germline CDR1 is MNHNY and CDR2 is SVGAGI (reference sequence).